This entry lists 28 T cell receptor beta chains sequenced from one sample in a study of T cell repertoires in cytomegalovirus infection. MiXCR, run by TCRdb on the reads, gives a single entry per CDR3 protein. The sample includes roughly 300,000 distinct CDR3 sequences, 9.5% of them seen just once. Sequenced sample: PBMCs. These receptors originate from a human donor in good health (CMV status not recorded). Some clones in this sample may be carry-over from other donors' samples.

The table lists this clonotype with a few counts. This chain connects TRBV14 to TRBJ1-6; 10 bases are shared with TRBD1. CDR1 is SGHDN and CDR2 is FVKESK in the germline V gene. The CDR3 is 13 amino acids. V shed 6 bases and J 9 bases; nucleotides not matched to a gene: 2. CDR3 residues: CASRTGGSSPLHF. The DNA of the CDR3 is TGTGCCAGCAGGACAGGGGGCAGTTCACCCCTCCACTTT.

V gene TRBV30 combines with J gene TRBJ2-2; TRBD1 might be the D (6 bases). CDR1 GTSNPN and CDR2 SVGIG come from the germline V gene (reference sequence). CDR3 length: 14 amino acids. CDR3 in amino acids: CATRQEVSTGELFF. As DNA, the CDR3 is TGTGCTACCAGACAGGAAGTAAGCACCGGGGAGCTGTTTTTT.

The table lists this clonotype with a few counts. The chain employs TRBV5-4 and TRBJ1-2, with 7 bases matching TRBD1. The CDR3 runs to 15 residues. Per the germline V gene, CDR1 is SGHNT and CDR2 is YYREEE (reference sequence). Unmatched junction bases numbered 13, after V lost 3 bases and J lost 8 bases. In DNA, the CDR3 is TGTGCCAGCAGCTCACCCTGGGCAGGGGGAAAAGGCTACACCTTC. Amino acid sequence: CASSSPWAGGKGYTF.

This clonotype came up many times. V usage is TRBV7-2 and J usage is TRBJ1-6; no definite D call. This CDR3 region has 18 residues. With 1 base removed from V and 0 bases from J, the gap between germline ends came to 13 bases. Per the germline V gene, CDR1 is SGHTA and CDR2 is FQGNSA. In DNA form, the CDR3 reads TGTGCCAGCAGCTTAGGCCTCGCCCGGGGCTCCTATAATTCACCCCTCCACTTT. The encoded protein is CASSLGLARGSYNSPLHF.

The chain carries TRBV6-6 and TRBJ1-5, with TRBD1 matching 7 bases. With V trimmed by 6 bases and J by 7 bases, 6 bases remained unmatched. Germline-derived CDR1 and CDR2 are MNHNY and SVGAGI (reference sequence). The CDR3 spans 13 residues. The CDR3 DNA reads TGTGCCAGCAGGGCAGGGGGGTTCCAGCCCCAGCATTTT. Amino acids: CASRAGGFQPQHF.

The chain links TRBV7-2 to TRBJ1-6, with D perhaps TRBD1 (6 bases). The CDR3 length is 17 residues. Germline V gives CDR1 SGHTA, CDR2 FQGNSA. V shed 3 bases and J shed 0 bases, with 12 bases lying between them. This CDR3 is CASSLGAGSSYNSPLHF. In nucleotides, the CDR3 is TGTGCCAGCAGCTTGGGGGCCGGGAGCTCCTATAATTCACCCCTCCACTTT.

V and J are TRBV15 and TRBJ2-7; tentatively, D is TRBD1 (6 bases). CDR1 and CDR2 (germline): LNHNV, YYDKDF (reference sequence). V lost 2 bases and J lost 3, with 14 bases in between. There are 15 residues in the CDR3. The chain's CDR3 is CATSRSRDISYEQYF. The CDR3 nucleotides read TGTGCCACCAGCAGATCCCGGGACATAAGCTACGAGCAGTACTTC.

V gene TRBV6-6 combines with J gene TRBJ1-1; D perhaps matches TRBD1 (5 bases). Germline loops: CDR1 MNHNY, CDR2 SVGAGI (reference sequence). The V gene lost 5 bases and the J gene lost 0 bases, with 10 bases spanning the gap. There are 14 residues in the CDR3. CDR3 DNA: TGTGCCAGCAGTCGAGGGACGGTGAACACTGAAGCTTTCTTT. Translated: CASSRGTVNTEAFF.

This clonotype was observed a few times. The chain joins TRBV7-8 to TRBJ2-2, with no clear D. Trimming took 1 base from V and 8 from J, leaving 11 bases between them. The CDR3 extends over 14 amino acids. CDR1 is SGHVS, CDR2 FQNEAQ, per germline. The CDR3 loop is CASSLDPAWGELFF. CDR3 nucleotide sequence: TGTGCCAGCAGCTTAGACCCAGCTTGGGGGGAGCTGTTTTTT.

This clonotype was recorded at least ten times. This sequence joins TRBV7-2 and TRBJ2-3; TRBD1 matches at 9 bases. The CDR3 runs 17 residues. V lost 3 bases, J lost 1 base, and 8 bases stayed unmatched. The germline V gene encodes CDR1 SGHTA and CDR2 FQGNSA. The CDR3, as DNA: TGTGCCAGCAGCTTTGGAAACAGGGGGCGTCGCACAGATACGCAGTATTTT. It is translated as CASSFGNRGRRTDTQYF.

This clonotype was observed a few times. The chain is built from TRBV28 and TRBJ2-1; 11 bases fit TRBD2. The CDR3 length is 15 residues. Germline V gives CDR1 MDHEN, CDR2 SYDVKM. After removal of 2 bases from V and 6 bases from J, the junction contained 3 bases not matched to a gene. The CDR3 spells CASSLMGTSGNEQFF. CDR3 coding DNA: TGTGCCAGCAGTTTAATGGGGACTAGCGGCAATGAGCAGTTCTTC. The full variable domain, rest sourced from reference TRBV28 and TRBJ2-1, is DVKVTQSSRYLVKRTGEKVFLECVQDMDHENMFWYRQDPGLGLRLIYFSYDVKMKEKGDIPEGYSVSREKKERFSLILESASTNQTSMYLCASSLMGTSGNEQFFGPGTRLTVL.

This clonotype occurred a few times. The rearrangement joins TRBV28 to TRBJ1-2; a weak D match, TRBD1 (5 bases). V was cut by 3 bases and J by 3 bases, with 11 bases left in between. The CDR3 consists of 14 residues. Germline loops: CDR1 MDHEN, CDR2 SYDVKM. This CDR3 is CASSFRGKYYGYTF. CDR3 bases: TGTGCCAGCAGTTTTAGGGGAAAGTACTATGGCTACACCTTC.

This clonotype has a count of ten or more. Written as DNA, the CDR3 is TGTGCCAGCAGCTTAATGGAGAATCAGCCCCAGCATTTT. Translation: CASSLMENQPQHF. V usage is TRBV7-2 and J usage is TRBJ1-5, with D hard to call. V was trimmed by 2 bases and J by 4 bases, leaving 6 bases between them. The CDR3 loop spans 13 amino acids. Looked up from germline, CDR1 is SGHTA and CDR2 is FQGNSA.

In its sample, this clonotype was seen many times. The CDR3 DNA reads as TGCGCCAGCAGCCAAGATCCCCCAGGGGGCTCGGAGACCCAGTACTTC. Translated, it gives CASSQDPPGGSETQYF. The V gene is TRBV4-3, the J gene TRBJ2-5, with TRBD1 identical over 8 bases. The CDR3 sequence is 16 residues long. Unmatched junction bases numbered 8, after V lost 0 bases and J lost 5 bases. Germline assignment: CDR1 LGHNA and CDR2 YSLEER.

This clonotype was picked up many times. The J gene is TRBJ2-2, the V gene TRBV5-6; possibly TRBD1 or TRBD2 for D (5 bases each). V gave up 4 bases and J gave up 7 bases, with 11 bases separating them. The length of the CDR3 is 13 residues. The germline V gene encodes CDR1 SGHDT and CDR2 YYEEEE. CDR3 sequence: CASSLGTGGELFF. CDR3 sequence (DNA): TGTGCCAGCAGCCTAGGGACCGGCGGGGAGCTGTTTTTT. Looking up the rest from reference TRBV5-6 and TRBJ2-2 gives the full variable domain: DAGVTQSPTHLIKTRGQQVTLRCSPKSGHDTVSWYQQALGQGPQFIFQYYEEEERQRGNFPDRFSGHQFPNYSSELNVNALLLGDSALYLCASSLGTGGELFFGEGSRLTVL.

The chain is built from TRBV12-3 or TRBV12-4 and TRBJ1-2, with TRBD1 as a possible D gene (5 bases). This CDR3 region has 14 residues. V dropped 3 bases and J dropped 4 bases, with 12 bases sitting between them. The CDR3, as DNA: TGTGCCAGCAGTTTGGTGACAGCTTCCTATGGCTACACCTTC. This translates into CASSLVTASYGYTF.

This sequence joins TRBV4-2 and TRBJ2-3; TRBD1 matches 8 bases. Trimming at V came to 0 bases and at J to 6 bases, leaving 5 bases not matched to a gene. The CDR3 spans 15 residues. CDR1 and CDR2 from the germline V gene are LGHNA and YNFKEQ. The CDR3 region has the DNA TGTGCCAGCAGCCAAGAGTCCAGGGGGCCGGATACGCAGTATTTT. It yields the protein CASSQESRGPDTQYF.

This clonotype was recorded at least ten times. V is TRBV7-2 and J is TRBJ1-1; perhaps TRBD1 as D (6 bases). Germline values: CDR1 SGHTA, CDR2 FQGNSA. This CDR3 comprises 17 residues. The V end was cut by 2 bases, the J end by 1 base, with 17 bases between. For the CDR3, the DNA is TGTGCCAGCAGCTTACAGGGGTTATCCGCGGGGAACACTGAAGCTTTCTTT. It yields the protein CASSLQGLSAGNTEAFF.

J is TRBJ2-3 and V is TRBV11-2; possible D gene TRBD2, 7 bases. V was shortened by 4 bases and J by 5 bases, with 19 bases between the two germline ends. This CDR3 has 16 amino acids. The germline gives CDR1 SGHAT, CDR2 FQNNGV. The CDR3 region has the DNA TGTGCCAGCAGCTCTTGGGGGGGGGGGGCCGGAGATACGCAGTATTTT. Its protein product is CASSSWGGGAGDTQYF.

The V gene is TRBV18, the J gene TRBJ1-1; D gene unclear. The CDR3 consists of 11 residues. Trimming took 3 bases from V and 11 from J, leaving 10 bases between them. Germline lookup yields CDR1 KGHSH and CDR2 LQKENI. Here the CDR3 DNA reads TGTGCCAGCTCACCGTCGGAGGCCGCTTTCTTT. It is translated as CASSPSEAAFF.

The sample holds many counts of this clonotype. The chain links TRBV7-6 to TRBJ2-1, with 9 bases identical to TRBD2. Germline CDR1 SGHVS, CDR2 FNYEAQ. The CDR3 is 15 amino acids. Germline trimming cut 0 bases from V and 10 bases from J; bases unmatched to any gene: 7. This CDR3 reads CASSLALAGRTEQFF. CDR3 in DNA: TGTGCCAGCAGCTTAGCCCTAGCGGGAAGAACAGAGCAGTTCTTC.

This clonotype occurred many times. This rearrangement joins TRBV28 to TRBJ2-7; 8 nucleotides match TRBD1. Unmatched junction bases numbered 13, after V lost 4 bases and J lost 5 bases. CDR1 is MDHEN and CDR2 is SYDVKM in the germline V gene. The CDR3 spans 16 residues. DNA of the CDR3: TGTGCCAGCAGTTACTCGACAGGGGTCGTCCTCCACGAGCAGTACTTC. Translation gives CASSYSTGVVLHEQYF.

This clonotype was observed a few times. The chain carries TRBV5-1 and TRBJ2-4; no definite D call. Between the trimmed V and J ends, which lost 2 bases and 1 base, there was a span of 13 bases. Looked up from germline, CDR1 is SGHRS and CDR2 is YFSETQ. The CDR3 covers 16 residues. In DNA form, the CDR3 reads TGCGCCAGCAGCTTCGGCCCCCCGGCCGCCAAAAACATTCAGTACTTC. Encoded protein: CASSFGPPAAKNIQYF.

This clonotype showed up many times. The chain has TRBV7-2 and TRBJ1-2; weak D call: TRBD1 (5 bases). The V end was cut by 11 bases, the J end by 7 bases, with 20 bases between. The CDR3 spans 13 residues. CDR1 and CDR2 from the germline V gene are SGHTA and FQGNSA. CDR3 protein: CAWVSVGGSGYTF. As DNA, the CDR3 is TGTGCCTGGGTCTCTGTTGGGGGGTCTGGCTACACCTTC. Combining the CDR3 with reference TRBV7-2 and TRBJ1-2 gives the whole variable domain GAGVSQSPSNKVTEKGKDVELRCDPISGHTALYWYRQSLGQGLEFLIYFQGNSAPDKSGLPSDRFSAERTGGSVSTLTIQRTQQEDSAVYLCAWVSVGGSGYTFGSGTRLTVV.

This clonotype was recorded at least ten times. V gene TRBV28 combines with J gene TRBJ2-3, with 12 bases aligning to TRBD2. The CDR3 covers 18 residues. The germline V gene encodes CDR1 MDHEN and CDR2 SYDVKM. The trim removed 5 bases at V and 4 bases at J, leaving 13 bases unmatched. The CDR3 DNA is TGTGCCAGCAGTCAACTCCGACTAGCGGGAGATGGGGCAGATACGCAGTATTTT. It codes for CASSQLRLAGDGADTQYF.

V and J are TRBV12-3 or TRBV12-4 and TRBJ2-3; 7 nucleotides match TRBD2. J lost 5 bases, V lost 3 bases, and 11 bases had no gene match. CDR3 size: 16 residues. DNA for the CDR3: TGTGCCAGCAGTTTCCCCTCTTTGGGAGGGAGAGATACGCAGTATTTT. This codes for CASSFPSLGGRDTQYF.

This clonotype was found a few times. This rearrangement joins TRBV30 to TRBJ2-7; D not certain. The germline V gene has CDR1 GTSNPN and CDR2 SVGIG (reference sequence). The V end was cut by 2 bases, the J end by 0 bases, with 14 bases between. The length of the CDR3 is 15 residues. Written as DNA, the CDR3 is TGTGCCTGGAGTCCTGGAATAATCGTCTCCTACGAGCAGTACTTC. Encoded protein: CAWSPGIIVSYEQYF.

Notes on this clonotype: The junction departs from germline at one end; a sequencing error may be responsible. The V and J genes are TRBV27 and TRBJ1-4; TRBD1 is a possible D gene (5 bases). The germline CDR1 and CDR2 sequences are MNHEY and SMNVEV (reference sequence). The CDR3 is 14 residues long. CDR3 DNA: TGTGCCAGCAGTGCTTACGGGACTAAAGAAAAACTGTTTTTT. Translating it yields CASSAYGTKEKLFF.